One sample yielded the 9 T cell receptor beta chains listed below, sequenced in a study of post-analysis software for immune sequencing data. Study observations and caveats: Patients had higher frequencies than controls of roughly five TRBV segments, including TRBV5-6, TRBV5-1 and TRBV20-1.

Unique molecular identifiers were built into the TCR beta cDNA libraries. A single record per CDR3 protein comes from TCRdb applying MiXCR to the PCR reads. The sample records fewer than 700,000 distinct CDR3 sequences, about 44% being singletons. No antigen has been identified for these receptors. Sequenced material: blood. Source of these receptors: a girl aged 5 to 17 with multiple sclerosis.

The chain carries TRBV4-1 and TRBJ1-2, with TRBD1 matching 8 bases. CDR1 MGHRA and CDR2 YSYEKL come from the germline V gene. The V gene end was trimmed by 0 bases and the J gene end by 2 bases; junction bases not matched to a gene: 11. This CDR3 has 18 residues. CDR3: CASSQEGDRGPLNYGYTF. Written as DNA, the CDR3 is TGCGCCAGCAGCCAAGAGGGTGACAGGGGACCACTAAACTATGGCTACACCTTC.

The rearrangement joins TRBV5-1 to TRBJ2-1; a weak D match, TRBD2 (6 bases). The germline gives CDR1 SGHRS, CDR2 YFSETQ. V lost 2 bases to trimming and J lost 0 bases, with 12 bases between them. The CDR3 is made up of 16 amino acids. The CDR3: CASSLASVSSYNEQFF. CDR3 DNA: TGCGCCAGCAGCTTAGCTAGCGTTAGCTCCTACAATGAGCAGTTCTTC.

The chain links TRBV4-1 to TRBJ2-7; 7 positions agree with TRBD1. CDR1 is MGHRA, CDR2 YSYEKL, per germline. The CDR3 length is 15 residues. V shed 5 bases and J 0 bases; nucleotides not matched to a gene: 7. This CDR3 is CASSFGQVSSYEQYF. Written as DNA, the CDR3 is TGCGCCAGCAGCTTCGGACAGGTCAGCTCCTACGAGCAGTACTTC.

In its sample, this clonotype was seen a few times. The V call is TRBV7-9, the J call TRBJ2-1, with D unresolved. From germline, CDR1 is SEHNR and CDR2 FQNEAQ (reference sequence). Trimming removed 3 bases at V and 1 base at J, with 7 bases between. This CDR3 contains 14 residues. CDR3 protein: CASSLTASYNEQFF. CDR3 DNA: TGTGCCAGCAGCTTGACCGCGTCCTACAATGAGCAGTTCTTC.

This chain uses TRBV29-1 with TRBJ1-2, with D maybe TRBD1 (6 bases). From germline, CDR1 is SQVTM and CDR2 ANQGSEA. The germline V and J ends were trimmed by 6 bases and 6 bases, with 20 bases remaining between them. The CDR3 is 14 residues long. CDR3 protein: CSVGFTGINHGYTF. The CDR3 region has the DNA TGCAGCGTCGGCTTCACAGGGATCAACCATGGCTACACCTTC. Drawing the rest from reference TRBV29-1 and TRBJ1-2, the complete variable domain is SAVISQKPSRDICQRGTSLTIQCQVDSQVTMMFWYRQQPGQSLTLIATANQGSEATYESGFVIDKFPISRPNLTFSTLTVSNMSPEDSSIYLCSVGFTGINHGYTFGSGTRLTVV.

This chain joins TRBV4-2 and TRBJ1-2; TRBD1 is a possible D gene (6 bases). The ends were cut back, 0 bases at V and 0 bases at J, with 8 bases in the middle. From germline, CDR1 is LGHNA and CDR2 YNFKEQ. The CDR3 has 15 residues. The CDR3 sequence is CASSQDEGANYGYTF. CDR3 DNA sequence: TGTGCCAGCAGCCAAGATGAGGGGGCTAACTATGGCTACACCTTC.

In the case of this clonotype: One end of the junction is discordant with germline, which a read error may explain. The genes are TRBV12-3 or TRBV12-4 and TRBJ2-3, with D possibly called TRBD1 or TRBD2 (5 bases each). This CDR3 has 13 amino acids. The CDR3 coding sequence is TGTGCCAGCGTTTGGGGGACCACAGATGCGCAATATTTT. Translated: CASVWGTTDAQYF.

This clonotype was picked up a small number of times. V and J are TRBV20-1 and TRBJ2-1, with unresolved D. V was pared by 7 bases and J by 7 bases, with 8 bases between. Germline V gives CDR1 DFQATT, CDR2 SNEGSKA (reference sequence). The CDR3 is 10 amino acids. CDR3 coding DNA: TGCAGTGTTCCCTGGAATGAGCAGTTCTTC. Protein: CSVPWNEQFF.

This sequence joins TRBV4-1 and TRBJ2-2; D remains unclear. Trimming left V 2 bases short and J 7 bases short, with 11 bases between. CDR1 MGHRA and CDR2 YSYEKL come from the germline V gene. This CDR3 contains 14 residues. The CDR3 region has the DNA TGCGCCAGCAGCCAACTCCCAACGCGCGGGGAGCTGTTTTTT. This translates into CASSQLPTRGELFF.